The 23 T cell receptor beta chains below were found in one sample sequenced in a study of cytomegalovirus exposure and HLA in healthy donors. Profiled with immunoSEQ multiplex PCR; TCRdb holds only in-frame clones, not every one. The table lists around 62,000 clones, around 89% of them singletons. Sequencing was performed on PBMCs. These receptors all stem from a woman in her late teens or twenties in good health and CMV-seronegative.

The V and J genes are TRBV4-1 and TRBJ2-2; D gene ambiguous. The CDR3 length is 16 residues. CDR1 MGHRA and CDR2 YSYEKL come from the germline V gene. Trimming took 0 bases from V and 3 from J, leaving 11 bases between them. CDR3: CASSQDLQADTGELFF. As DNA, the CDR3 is TGCGCCAGCAGCCAAGATCTCCAGGCTGACACCGGGGAGCTGTTTTTT.

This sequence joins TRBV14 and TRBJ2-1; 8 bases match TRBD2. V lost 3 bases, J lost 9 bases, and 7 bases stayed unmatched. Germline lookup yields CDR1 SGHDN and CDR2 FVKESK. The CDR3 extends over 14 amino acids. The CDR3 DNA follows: TGTGCCAGCAGCCATGGACTAGCATTCACTGAGCAGTTCTTC. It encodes CASSHGLAFTEQFF. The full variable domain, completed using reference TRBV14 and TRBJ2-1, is EAGVTQFPSHSVIEKGQTVTLRCDPISGHDNLYWYRRVMGKEIKFLLHFVKESKQDESGMPNNRFLAERTGGTYSTLKVQPAELEDSGVYFCASSHGLAFTEQFFGPGTRLTVL.

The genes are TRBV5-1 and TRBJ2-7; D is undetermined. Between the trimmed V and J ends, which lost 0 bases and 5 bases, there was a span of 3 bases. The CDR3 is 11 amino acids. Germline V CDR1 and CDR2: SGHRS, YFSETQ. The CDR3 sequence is CASSLADEQYF. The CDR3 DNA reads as TGCGCCAGCAGCTTGGCCGACGAGCAGTACTTC.

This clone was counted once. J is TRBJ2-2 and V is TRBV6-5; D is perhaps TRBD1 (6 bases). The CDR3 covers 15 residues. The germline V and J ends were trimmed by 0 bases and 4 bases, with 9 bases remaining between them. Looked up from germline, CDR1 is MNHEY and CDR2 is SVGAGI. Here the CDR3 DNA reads TGTGCCAGCAGTTACTCCGGGACACTCACCGGGGAGCTGTTTTTT. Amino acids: CASSYSGTLTGELFF.

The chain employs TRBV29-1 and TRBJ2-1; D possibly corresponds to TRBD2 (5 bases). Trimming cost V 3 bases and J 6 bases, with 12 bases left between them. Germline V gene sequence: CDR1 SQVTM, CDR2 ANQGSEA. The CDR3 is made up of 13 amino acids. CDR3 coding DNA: TGCAGCGTTGAGACACTAGTTGTCAATGAGCAGTTCTTC. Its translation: CSVETLVVNEQFF.

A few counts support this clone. The CDR3 reads CASSFPSGTSYEQYF. The CDR3 DNA is TGTGCCAGCAGTTTCCCTAGCGGGACCTCCTACGAGCAGTACTTC. The gene calls are TRBV28 and TRBJ2-7; 9 bases align to TRBD2. The germline gives CDR1 MDHEN, CDR2 SYDVKM. The CDR3 consists of 15 residues. V was clipped by 3 bases and J by 0 bases; unmatched bases: 3. Filled out from reference TRBV28 and TRBJ2-7, the complete variable domain reads DVKVTQSSRYLVKRTGEKVFLECVQDMDHENMFWYRQDPGLGLRLIYFSYDVKMKEKGDIPEGYSVSREKKERFSLILESASTNQTSMYLCASSFPSGTSYEQYFGPGTRLTVT.

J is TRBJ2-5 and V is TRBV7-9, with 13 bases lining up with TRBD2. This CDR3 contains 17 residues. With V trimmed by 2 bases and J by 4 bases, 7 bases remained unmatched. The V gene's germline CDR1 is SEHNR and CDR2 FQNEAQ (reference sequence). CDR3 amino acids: CASSLWAGLAGSETQYF. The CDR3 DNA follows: TGTGCCAGCAGCTTATGGGCGGGACTAGCGGGATCAGAGACCCAGTACTTC.

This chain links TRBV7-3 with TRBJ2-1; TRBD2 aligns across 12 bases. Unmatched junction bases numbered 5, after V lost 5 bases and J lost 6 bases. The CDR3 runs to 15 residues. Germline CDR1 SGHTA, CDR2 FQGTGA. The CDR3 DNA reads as TGTGCCAGCAGCACGACTAGCGGGAGATTCAATGAGCAGTTCTTC. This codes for CASSTTSGRFNEQFF. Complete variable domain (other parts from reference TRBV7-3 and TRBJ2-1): GAGVSQTPSNKVTEKGKYVELRCDPISGHTALYWYRQSLGQGPEFLIYFQGTGAADDSGLPNDRFFAVRPEGSVSTLKIQRTERGDSAVYLCASSTTSGRFNEQFFGPGTRLTVL.

CDR3 in DNA: TGCAGCGTAGACAGGGACGACACTGAAGCTTTCTTT. This encodes CSVDRDDTEAFF. J is TRBJ1-1 and V is TRBV29-1, with 7 nucleotides matching TRBD1. This CDR3 contains 12 residues. Germline V gives CDR1 SQVTM, CDR2 ANQGSEA. J gave up 3 bases and V 6 bases, and 4 bases lay outside the gene matches.

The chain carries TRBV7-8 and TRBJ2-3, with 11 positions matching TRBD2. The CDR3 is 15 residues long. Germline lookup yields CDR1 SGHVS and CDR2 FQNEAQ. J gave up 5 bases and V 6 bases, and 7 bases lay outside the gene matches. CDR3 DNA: TGTGCCAGCAGTAAAATAGCGGGGGGGGTAGATACGCAGTATTTT. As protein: CASSKIAGGVDTQYF.

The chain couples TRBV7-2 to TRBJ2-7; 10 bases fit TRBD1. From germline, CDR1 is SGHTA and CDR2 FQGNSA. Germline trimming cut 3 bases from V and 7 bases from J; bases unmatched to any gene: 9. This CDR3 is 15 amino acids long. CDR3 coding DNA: TGTGCCAGCAGCTTTTTAAGACAGGGGGCTGGTGAGCAGTACTTC. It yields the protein CASSFLRQGAGEQYF.

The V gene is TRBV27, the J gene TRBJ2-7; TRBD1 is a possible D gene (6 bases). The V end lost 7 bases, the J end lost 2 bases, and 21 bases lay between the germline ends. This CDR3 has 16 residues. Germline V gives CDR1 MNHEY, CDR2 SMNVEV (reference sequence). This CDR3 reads CASTHSVGQLPYEQYF. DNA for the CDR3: TGTGCCAGCACACACTCGGTGGGACAACTCCCCTACGAGCAGTACTTC.

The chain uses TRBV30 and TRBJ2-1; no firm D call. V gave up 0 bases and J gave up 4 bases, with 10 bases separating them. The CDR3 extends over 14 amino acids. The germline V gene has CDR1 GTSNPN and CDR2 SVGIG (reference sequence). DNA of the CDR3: TGTGCCTGGAGTGTGGGCAGAAGGTACAATGAGCAGTTCTTC. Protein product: CAWSVGRRYNEQFF.

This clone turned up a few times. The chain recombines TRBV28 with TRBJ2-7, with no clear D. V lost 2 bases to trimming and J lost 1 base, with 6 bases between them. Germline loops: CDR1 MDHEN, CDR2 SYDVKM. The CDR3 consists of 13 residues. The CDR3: CASSLAGSYEQYF. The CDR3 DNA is TGTGCCAGCAGTTTAGCAGGTTCCTACGAGCAGTACTTC.

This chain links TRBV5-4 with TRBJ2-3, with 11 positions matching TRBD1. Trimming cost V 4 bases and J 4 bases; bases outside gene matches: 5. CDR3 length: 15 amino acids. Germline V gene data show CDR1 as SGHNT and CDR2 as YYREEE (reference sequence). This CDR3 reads CASSRPGQGADTQYF. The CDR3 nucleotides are TGTGCCAGCAGCAGGCCGGGACAGGGGGCAGATACGCAGTATTTT.

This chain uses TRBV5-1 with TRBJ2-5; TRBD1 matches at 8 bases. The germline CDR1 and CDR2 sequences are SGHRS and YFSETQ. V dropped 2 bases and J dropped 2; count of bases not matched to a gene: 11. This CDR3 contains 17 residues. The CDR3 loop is CASSFGNSNRGQETQYF. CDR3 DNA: TGCGCCAGCAGCTTCGGTAATTCAAACAGGGGGCAAGAGACCCAGTACTTC.

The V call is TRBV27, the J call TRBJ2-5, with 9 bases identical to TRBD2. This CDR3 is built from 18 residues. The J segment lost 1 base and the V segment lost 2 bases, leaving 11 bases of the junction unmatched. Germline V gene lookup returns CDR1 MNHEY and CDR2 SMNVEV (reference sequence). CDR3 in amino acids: CASSLNPSGAPLQETQYF. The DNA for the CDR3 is TGTGCCAGCAGTTTAAACCCTAGCGGGGCTCCTCTCCAAGAGACCCAGTACTTC.

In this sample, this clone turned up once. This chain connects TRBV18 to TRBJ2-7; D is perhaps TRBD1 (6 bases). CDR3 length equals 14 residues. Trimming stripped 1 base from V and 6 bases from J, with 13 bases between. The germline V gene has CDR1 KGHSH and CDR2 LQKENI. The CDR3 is CASSPLQGTGEQYF. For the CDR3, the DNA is TGTGCCAGCTCACCACTTCAGGGGACGGGCGAGCAGTACTTC.

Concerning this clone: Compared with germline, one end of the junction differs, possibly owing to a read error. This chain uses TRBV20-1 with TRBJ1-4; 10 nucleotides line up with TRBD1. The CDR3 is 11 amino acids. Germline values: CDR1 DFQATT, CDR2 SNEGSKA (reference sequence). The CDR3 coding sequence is TGCAGTGCCCTGGGGGACAGGGGTCAAGATTTT. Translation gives CSALGDRGQDF.

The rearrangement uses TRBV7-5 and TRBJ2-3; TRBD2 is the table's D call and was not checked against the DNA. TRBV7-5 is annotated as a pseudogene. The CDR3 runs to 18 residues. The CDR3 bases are TGTGTCAGAAGCTTAGGACTAGCGGGAGGGCCCAGCACAGATACGCAGTATTTT. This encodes CVRSLGLAGGPSTDTQYF.

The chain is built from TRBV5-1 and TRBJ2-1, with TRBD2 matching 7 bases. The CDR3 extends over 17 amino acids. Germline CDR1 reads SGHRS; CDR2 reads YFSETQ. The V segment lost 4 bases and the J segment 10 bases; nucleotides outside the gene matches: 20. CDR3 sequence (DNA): TGCGCCAGCAGCCTGGCCGTGAGAGGGCGGCTGGGAGGGGAGCAGTTCTTC. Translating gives CASSLAVRGRLGGEQFF.

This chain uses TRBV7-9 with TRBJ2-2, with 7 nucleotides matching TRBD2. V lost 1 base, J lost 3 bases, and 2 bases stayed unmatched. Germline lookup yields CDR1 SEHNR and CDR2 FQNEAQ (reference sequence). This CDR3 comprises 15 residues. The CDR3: CASSLGAGYTGELFF. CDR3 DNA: TGTGCCAGCAGCTTAGGAGCGGGGTACACCGGGGAGCTGTTTTTT.

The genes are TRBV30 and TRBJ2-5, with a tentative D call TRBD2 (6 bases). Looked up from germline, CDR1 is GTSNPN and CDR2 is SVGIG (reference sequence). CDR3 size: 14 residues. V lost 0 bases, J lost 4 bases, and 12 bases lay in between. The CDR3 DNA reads TGTGCCTGGAGTGTACCAACTAGCCGAGAGACCCAGTACTTC. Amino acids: CAWSVPTSRETQYF.